This TCR beta chain derives from a study of vaccination and CD4 T cells after COVID-19. This clonotype appeared once. What it recognizes is unknown. Treatment described: approximately 10-day PBMC culture with coronavirus spike peptide pools or control peptides (ViraFEST assay). Germline CDR1 MNHNS, CDR2 SASEGT. This CDR3 has 16 residues. The trim removed 6 bases at V and 2 bases at J, leaving 7 bases unmatched. With the Oncomine TCR Beta short-read assay, DNA from cultured CD4+ T cells was sequenced. MiXCR, applied by TCRdb to the PCR reads, yields one record per CDR3 protein. Among approximately 20,000 distinct CDR3 sequences listed, less than 65% were seen once.

The specimen was CD4+ T cells from blood, cultured in vitro. This TCR derives from a human donor who had recovered from COVID-19. The chain has TRBV6-1 and TRBJ2-3, with 11 bases aligning to TRBD2. CDR3 residues: CASSWGLAEYTDTQYF. CDR3 in DNA: TGTGCCAGCAGCTGGGGACTAGCGGAATACACAGATACGCAGTATTTT.